The rows below give T cell receptor beta chains drawn from one sample of a study of blood T cell repertoires in COVID-19. Repertoires were generated with immunoSEQ multiplex PCR, while TCRdb's copy carries only in-frame clones and drops some. The data show about 300,000 clones, with approximately 88% seen just once and 1.5% to 2% held by the top ten. Sequenced material: peripheral blood. These receptors were obtained from a woman aged 25-40 years with COVID-19, enrolled during active disease. CDR3s include the opening cysteine and the closing phenylalanine or tryptophan. Each record gives: V gene, clone size, J gene, D gene, CDR3 protein, CDR3 DNA. A D gene is named only where the DNA matches it firmly. A row's size may be missing; if present it is once, few, many or a size class.

V: TRBV5-6; size: NA; J: TRBJ1-1; D: NA; CDR3: CASSPRPGLNTEAFF; DNA: TGTGCCAGCAGCCCACGACCGGGTCTCAACACTGAAGCTTTCTTT
V: TRBV6-2/TRBV6-3; size: NA; J: TRBJ2-5; D: NA; CDR3: CASSYRMTGWDQYF; DNA: TGTGCCAGCAGTTACCGTATGACAGGCTGGGACCAGTACTTC
V: TRBV27; size: NA; J: TRBJ2-1; D: NA; CDR3: CASSFDERGEQFF; DNA: TGTGCCAGCAGTTTTGACGAACGAGGTGAGCAGTTCTTC
V: TRBV7-9; size: few; J: TRBJ1-2; D: NA; CDR3: CASSTPQGTEGYTF; DNA: TGTGCCAGCAGCACCCCACAGGGTACGGAGGGCTACACCTTC
V: TRBV5-6; size: once; J: TRBJ1-1; D: TRBD1; CDR3: CASSLTGGLQAFF; DNA: TGTGCCAGCAGTTTGACAGGGGGCCTTCAAGCTTTCTTT
V: TRBV18; size: NA; J: TRBJ1-5; D: NA; CDR3: CASSPGQGSNQPQHF; DNA: TGTGCCAGCTCACCAGGGCAGGGAAGTAATCAGCCCCAGCATTTT
V: TRBV15; size: NA; J: TRBJ2-1; D: NA; CDR3: CATSRDFSYNEQFF; DNA: TGTGCCACCAGCAGAGATTTTAGCTACAATGAGCAGTTCTTC
V: TRBV3-1/TRBV3-2; size: once; J: TRBJ1-2; D: TRBD1; CDR3: CASSPGGAGYGYTF; DNA: TGTGCCAGCAGCCCAGGGGGCGCGGGCTATGGCTACACCTTC
V: TRBV24-1; size: NA; J: TRBJ1-1; D: NA; CDR3: CATSDSSGLHEAFF; DNA: TGTGCCACCAGTGATTCCTCAGGGTTGCATGAAGCTTTCTTT
V: TRBV2; size: NA; J: TRBJ1-1; D: NA; CDR3: CASSGFRGEVRAFF; DNA: TGTGCCAGCAGCGGTTTCCGGGGTGAGGTTCGGGCTTTCTTT
V: TRBV19; size: NA; J: TRBJ1-5; D: TRBD1; CDR3: CASSISGGASQPQHF; DNA: TGTGCCAGTAGTATCTCAGGGGGCGCGAGTCAGCCCCAGCATTTT
V: TRBV11-2; size: NA; J: TRBJ2-3; D: TRBD2; CDR3: CASSLGAGGTTDTQYF; DNA: TGTGCCAGCAGCTTAGGGGCGGGGGGTACCACAGATACGCAGTATTTT
V: TRBV29-1; size: NA; J: TRBJ1-2; D: TRBD1; CDR3: CSAAGQGNYGYTF; DNA: TGCAGCGCCGCCGGACAGGGAAACTATGGCTACACCTTC
V: TRBV19; size: NA; J: TRBJ1-5; D: NA; CDR3: CASSMGRGYSNQPQHF; DNA: TGTGCCAGTAGTATGGGCAGGGGATATAGCAATCAGCCCCAGCATTTT
V: TRBV11-2; size: NA; J: TRBJ2-7; D: NA; CDR3: CASSLDLGAYEQYF; DNA: TGTGCCAGCAGCTTAGATCTTGGAGCGTACGAGCAGTACTTC
V: TRBV6-4; size: once; J: TRBJ1-3; D: NA; CDR3: CASSDSGQPSLSDWSSGNTIYF; DNA: TGTGCCAGCAGTGACTCGGGTCAGCCCTCGCTTAGTGACTGGAGCTCTGGAAACACCATATATTTT
V: TRBV19; size: once; J: TRBJ2-1; D: NA; CDR3: CASSKGGNNEQFF; DNA: TGTGCCAGTAGTAAGGGGGGGAACAATGAGCAGTTCTTC
V: TRBV6-1; size: NA; J: TRBJ1-2; D: TRBD1; CDR3: CASSEAGGQGGGYTF; DNA: TGTGCCAGCAGTGAAGCAGGGGGACAGGGTGGTGGCTACACCTTC
V: TRBV6-6; size: NA; J: TRBJ1-1; D: TRBD1; CDR3: CASSSGGGRTEAFF; DNA: TGTGCCAGCAGTTCCGGAGGGGGCCGGACTGAAGCTTTCTTT
V: TRBV4-1; size: NA; J: TRBJ1-2; D: TRBD1; CDR3: CASSRGPTGSNYGYTF; DNA: TGCGCCAGCAGCCGAGGACCGACAGGGTCTAACTATGGCTACACCTTC
V: TRBV7-2; size: NA; J: TRBJ1-1; D: NA; CDR3: CASSSQPGGLNTEAFF; DNA: TGTGCCAGCAGCTCACAGCCGGGGGGGCTGAACACTGAAGCTTTCTTT
V: TRBV4-2; size: NA; J: TRBJ1-2; D: TRBD1; CDR3: CASRLRGGGYTF; DNA: TGTGCCAGCAGACTCAGAGGGGGCGGCTACACCTTC
V: TRBV6-5; size: NA; J: TRBJ2-7; D: NA; CDR3: CASSYRGSGEQYF; DNA: TGTGCCAGCAGTTACCGGGGGTCAGGGGAGCAGTACTTC
V: TRBV9; size: NA; J: TRBJ2-3; D: NA; CDR3: CASSASPSRGITDTQYF; DNA: TGTGCCAGCAGCGCTTCCCCGTCTCGCGGGATTACAGATACGCAGTATTTT
V: TRBV11-3; size: NA; J: TRBJ2-2; D: NA; CDR3: CASSFRTVPGELFF; DNA: TGTGCCAGCAGCTTCAGGACAGTCCCCGGGGAGCTGTTTTTT
V: TRBV5-1; size: few; J: TRBJ2-3; D: NA; CDR3: CASSLAISTDTQYF; DNA: TGCGCCAGCAGCCTCGCGATTAGCACAGATACGCAGTATTTT
V: TRBV10-3; size: few; J: TRBJ2-5; D: TRBD2; CDR3: CATRDSGTSGGAQETQYF; DNA: TGTGCCACCCGGGACAGTGGGACTAGCGGGGGGGCCCAAGAGACCCAGTACTTC
V: TRBV23-1; size: NA; J: TRBJ1-5; D: NA; CDR3: CASNKRYGEEPQHF; DNA: TGCGCCAGCAATAAAAGGTATGGAGAGGAGCCCCAGCATTTT
V: TRBV3-1/TRBV3-2; size: NA; J: TRBJ2-1; D: NA; CDR3: CASSQDYSSYNEQFF; DNA: TGTGCCAGCAGCCAAGATTATAGCTCCTACAATGAGCAGTTCTTC
V: TRBV5-1; size: NA; J: TRBJ2-1; D: TRBD2; CDR3: CASSFGTTRDNEQFF; DNA: TGCGCCAGCAGCTTCGGGACTACCCGGGACAATGAGCAGTTCTTC
V: TRBV6-5; size: NA; J: TRBJ1-2; D: TRBD1; CDR3: CASSKTGNYGYTF; DNA: TGTGCCAGCAGTAAGACAGGGAACTATGGCTACACCTTC
V: TRBV7-9; size: NA; J: TRBJ1-1; D: TRBD1; CDR3: CASSFPPGQGAAFF; DNA: TGTGCCAGCAGCTTCCCCCCGGGACAGGGGGCGGCTTTCTTT
V: TRBV7-9; size: NA; J: TRBJ1-1; D: NA; CDR3: CASSSLSGPGNWGTEAFF; DNA: TGTGCCAGCAGCTCTCTCTCGGGCCCAGGGAATTGGGGCACTGAAGCTTTCTTT
V: TRBV2; size: NA; J: TRBJ1-2; D: NA; CDR3: CASTQRIAYGYTF; DNA: TGTGCCAGCACCCAGCGGATAGCCTATGGCTACACCTTC
V: TRBV24-1; size: NA; J: TRBJ2-1; D: NA; CDR3: CATSGQGSNEQFF; DNA: TGTGCCACCTCGGGCCAGGGATCGAATGAGCAGTTCTTC
V: TRBV5-1; size: NA; J: TRBJ1-6; D: NA; CDR3: CASSPQTVSYNSPLHF; DNA: TGCGCCAGCAGCCCTCAGACAGTCTCCTATAATTCACCCCTCCACTTT
V: TRBV7-8; size: NA; J: TRBJ1-4; D: NA; CDR3: CASSLGGGANEKLFF; DNA: TGTGCCAGCAGCTTAGGTGGGGGGGCTAATGAAAAACTGTTTTTT
V: TRBV21-1; size: NA; J: TRBJ1-1; D: NA; CDR3: CASSKVARGQKMNTEAFF; DNA: TGTGCCAGCAGCAAAGTTGCCAGGGGCCAGAAGATGAACACTGAAGCTTTCTTT
V: TRBV5-6; size: NA; J: TRBJ1-1; D: NA; CDR3: CASSLYGSTEAFF; DNA: TGTGCCAGCAGCTTGTATGGGAGCACTGAAGCTTTCTTT
V: TRBV3-1/TRBV3-2; size: NA; J: TRBJ2-4; D: NA; CDR3: CASSPTWASGKNIQYF; DNA: TGTGCCAGCAGCCCAACTTGGGCGAGTGGCAAAAACATTCAGTACTTC
V: TRBV2; size: NA; J: TRBJ1-6; D: TRBD1; CDR3: CASSDPGGSYNSPLHF; DNA: TGTGCCAGCAGTGATCCAGGGGGGTCCTATAATTCACCCCTCCACTTT
V: TRBV4-1; size: few; J: TRBJ1-1; D: NA; CDR3: CASSLTHTNTEAFF; DNA: TGCGCCAGCAGCCTTACCCACACGAACACTGAAGCTTTCTTT
V: TRBV4-1; size: NA; J: TRBJ1-4; D: TRBD1; CDR3: CASSQGDRDHEKLFF; DNA: TGCGCCAGCAGCCAAGGGGACAGGGACCATGAAAAACTGTTTTTT
V: TRBV11-2; size: NA; J: TRBJ1-2; D: TRBD1; CDR3: CASSYTGTGFYGYTF; DNA: TGTGCCAGCAGCTACACCGGGACAGGGTTTTATGGCTACACCTTC
V: TRBV2; size: NA; J: TRBJ2-7; D: NA; CDR3: CASSEEDSYEQYF; DNA: TGTGCCAGCAGTGAAGAGGACAGCTACGAGCAGTACTTC
V: TRBV15; size: NA; J: TRBJ2-1; D: NA; CDR3: CATSRGAYVGDNEQFF; DNA: TGTGCCACCAGCAGGGGGGCGTATGTAGGGGACAATGAGCAGTTCTTC
V: TRBV19; size: NA; J: TRBJ2-5; D: NA; CDR3: CATHEGTAEETQYF; DNA: TGTGCCACCCATGAGGGGACTGCTGAAGAGACCCAGTACTTC
V: TRBV2; size: NA; J: TRBJ1-4; D: TRBD1; CDR3: CASSGQGYREKLFF; DNA: TGTGCCAGCAGCGGACAGGGGTATCGTGAAAAACTGTTTTTT
V: TRBV13; size: NA; J: TRBJ2-5; D: NA; CDR3: CASSLGGEETQYF; DNA: TGTGCCAGCAGCTTAGGAGGGGAAGAGACCCAGTACTTC
V: TRBV5-1; size: NA; J: TRBJ2-2; D: NA; CDR3: CASSPGGTSNTGELFF; DNA: TGCGCCAGCAGCCCTGGGGGGACCTCGAACACCGGGGAGCTGTTTTTT
V: TRBV3-1/TRBV3-2; size: NA; J: TRBJ1-2; D: TRBD1; CDR3: CASSHGQGYYGYTF; DNA: TGTGCCAGCAGCCACGGACAGGGCTACTATGGCTACACCTTC
V: TRBV4-2; size: NA; J: TRBJ2-2; D: TRBD2; CDR3: CASSHAGGRGTGELFF; DNA: TGTGCCAGCAGCCATGCGGGGGGCCGGGGCACCGGGGAGCTGTTTTTT
V: TRBV29-1; size: NA; J: TRBJ1-2; D: NA; CDR3: CSVIDRQGYTF; DNA: TGCAGCGTCATAGACAGACAGGGCTACACCTTC
V: TRBV19; size: few; J: TRBJ1-5; D: TRBD1; CDR3: CASSMGGQGHSNQPQHF; DNA: TGTGCCAGTAGTATGGGGGGACAGGGCCATAGCAATCAGCCCCAGCATTTT
V: TRBV2; size: NA; J: TRBJ2-7; D: TRBD1; CDR3: CALKGQVSSYEQYF; DNA: TGTGCCCTTAAGGGACAGGTCTCTTCCTACGAGCAGTACTTC